This T cell receptor (beta chain) was obtained from a study of blood T cell repertoires in COVID-19. Original processing methods: Counts of nucleated cells, estimated from reference gene primer amplification, were obtained. TCRdb keeps only in-frame clones here, not all; method: immunoSEQ multiplex PCR. For V, J and clone size, that table is used; D and trimming come from the DNA. The sample contains fewer than 20,000 clones, 75% to 95% of which appear only once. The V gene's germline CDR1 is MNHEY and CDR2 SVGEGT. V lost 6 bases, J lost 0 bases, and 12 bases lay in between. The CDR3 totals 15 residues. This clone occurred a few times.

The chain recombines TRBV6-2 or TRBV6-3 with TRBJ1-5; possibly TRBD1 for D (6 bases). This clonotype was obtained from a human donor in a cohort sampled during active COVID-19. Sequenced input: peripheral blood. CDR3 sequence (DNA): TGTGCCAGCAGGTACCACAGGGCTAGCAATCAGCCCCAGCATTTT. Translation gives CASRYHRASNQPQHF.